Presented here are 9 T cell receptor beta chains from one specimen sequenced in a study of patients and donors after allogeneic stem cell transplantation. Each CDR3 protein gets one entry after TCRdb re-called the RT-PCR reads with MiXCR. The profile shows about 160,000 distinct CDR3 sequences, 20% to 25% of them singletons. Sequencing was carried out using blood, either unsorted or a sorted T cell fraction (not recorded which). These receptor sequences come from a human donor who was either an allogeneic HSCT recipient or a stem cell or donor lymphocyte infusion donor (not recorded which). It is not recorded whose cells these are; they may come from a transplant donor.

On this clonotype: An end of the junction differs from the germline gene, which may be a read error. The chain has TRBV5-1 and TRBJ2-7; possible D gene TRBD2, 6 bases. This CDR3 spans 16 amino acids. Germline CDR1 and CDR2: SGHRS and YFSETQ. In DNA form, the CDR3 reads TGCGCCAGCAGCTTTTCGTCCGGGAGCCCTTCCTACGAGCAGAACTTC. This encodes CASSFSSGSPSYEQNF.

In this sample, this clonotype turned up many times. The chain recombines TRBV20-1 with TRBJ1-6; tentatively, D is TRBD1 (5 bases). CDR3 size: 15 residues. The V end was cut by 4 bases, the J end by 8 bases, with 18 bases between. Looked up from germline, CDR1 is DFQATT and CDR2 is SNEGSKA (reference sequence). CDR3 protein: CSAKDTSGLYSPLHF. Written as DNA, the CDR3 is TGCAGTGCTAAGGACACATCGGGGCTATATTCACCCCTCCACTTT.

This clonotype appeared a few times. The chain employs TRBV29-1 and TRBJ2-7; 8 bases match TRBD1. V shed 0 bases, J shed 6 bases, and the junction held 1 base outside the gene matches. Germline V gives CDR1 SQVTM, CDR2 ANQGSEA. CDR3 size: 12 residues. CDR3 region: CSVEEQGGEQYF. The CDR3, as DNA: TGCAGCGTTGAAGAACAGGGGGGCGAGCAGTACTTC.

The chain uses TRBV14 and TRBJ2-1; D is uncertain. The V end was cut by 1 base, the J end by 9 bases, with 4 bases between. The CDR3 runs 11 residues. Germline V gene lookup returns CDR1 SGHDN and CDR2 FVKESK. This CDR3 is CASSQAREQFF. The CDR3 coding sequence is TGTGCCAGCAGCCAAGCCCGTGAGCAGTTCTTC. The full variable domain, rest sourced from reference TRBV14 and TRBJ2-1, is EAGVTQFPSHSVIEKGQTVTLRCDPISGHDNLYWYRRVMGKEIKFLLHFVKESKQDESGMPNNRFLAERTGGTYSTLKVQPAELEDSGVYFCASSQAREQFFGPGTRLTVL.

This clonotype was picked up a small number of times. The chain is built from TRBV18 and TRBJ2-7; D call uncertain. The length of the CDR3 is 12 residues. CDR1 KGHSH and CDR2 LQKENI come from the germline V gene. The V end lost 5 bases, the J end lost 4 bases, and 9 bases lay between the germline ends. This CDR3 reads CASSIQRYEQYF. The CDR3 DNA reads TGTGCCAGCTCAATCCAGCGATACGAGCAGTACTTC.

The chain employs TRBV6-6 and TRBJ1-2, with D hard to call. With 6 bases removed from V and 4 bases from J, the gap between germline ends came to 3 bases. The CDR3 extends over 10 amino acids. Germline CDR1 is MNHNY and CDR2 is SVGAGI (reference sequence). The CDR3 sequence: CASRSYGYTF. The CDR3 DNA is TGTGCCAGCAGGTCCTATGGCTACACCTTC.

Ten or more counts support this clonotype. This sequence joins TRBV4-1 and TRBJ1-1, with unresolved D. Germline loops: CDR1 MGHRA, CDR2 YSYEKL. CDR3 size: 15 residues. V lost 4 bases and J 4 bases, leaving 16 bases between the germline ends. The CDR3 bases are TGCGCCAGCAGCCCGGAGGCCAGTACACTCACTGAAGCTTTCTTT. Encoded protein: CASSPEASTLTEAFF.

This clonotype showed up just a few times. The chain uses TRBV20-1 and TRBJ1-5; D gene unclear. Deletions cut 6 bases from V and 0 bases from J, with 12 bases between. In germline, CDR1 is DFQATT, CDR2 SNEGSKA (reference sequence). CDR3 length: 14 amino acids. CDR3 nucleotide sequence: TGCAGTGCGGCAGGACTGAATAGCAATCAGCCCCAGCATTTT. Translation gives CSAAGLNSNQPQHF.

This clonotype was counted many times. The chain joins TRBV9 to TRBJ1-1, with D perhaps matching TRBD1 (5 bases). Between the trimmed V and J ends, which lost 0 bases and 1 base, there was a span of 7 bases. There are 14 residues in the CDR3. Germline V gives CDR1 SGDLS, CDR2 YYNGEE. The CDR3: CASSVGGENTEAFF. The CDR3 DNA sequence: TGTGCCAGCAGCGTAGGAGGGGAGAACACTGAAGCTTTCTTT.